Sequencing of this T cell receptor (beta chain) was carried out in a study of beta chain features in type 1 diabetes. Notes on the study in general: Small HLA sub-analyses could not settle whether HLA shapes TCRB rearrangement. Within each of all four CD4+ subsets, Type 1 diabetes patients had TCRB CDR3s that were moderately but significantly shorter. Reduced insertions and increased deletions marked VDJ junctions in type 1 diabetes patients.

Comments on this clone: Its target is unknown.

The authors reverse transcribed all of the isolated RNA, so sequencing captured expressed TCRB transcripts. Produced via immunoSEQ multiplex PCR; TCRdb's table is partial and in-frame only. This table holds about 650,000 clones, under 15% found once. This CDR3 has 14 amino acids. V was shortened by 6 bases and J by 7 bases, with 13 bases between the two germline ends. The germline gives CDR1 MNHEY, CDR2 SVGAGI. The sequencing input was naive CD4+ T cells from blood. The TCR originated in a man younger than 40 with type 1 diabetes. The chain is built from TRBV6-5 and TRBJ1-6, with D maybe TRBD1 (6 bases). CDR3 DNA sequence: TGTGCCAGCAGCCCCGGGACATTGAATTCACCCCTCCACTTT. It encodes CASSPGTLNSPLHF.